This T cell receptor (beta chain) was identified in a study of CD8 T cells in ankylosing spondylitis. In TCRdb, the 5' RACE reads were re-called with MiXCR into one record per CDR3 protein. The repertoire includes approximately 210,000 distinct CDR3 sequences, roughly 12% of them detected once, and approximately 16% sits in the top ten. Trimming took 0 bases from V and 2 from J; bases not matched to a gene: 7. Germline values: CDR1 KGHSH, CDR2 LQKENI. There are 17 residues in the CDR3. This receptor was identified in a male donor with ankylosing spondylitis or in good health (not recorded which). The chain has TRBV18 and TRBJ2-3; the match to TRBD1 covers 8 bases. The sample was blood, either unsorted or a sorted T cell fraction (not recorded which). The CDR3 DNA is TGTGCCAGCTCACCACCGCCAGTGACAGGGGACACAGATACGCAGTATTTT. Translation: CASSPPPVTGDTDTQYF.